This TCR beta chain came from a study of OX40 agonist ivuxolimab in advanced cancers. Turning to the study itself: Ivuxolimab, which is an agonistic anti-OX40 (CD134) antibody, was administered to the patients. Mean age approximately 59 years, range roughly 23 to 79; just over 80% male. In three patients, partial responses were observed, one with hepatocellular carcinoma and two with cutaneous melanoma.

Profiling relied on immunoSEQ multiplex PCR, and the TCRdb table lists in-frame clones only, not all of them. Of nearly 85,000 clones listed, roughly 85% are singletons. Only one count was recorded for this clone. With 3 bases removed from V and 5 bases from J, the gap between germline ends came to 7 bases. The germline gives CDR1 DFQATT, CDR2 SNEGSKA (reference sequence). The CDR3 length is 11 residues. The chain links TRBV20-1 to TRBJ2-5, with D unresolved. Sequenced here: CD4+ or CD8+ T cells sorted from blood, sampled in a trial of the OX40 agonist ivuxolimab. This TCR was sampled from an adult with an advanced solid tumor such as melanoma, head and neck, liver or kidney cancer. CDR3 bases: TGCAGTGCTAGGGCGAGGGAGACCCAGTACTTC. It is translated as CSARARETQYF.